This record covers a single TCR beta chain. Its antigen is undetermined. Germline lookup yields CDR1 MNHEY and CDR2 SMNVEV (reference sequence). The V gene lost 3 bases and the J gene lost 0 bases, with 11 bases spanning the gap. This CDR3 is built from 15 residues. With 60 Vbeta and 13 Jbeta primers, the PCR was carried out. Measured with immunoSEQ multiplex PCR; TCRdb has only the in-frame clones, and not every one. The table records some 130,000 clones, more than 80% of them present only once. The sample is drawn from a study of cytomegalovirus exposure and HLA in healthy donors. Findings of the study overall: Researchers reported in a later analysis that a missense DCLRE1C variant was tied to TCR beta V- and J-gene trimming. More clonal expansion characterized HLA-associated TCR beta chains than equally common others in a later analysis.

This chain links TRBV27 with TRBJ1-1, with TRBD1 as a possible D gene (6 bases). The sequence came from a man in his forties in good health and CMV-seronegative. The sequenced material came from PBMCs. The DNA for the CDR3 is TGTGCCAGCAGTTTTAAAGGGGACATGAACACTGAAGCTTTCTTT. As protein: CASSFKGDMNTEAFF.